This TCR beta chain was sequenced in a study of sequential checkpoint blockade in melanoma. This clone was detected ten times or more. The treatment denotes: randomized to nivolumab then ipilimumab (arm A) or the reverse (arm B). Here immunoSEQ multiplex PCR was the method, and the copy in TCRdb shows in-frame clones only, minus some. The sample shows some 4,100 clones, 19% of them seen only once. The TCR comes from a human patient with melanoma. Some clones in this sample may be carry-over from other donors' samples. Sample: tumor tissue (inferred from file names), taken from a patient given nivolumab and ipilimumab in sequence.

The DNA of the CDR3 is TGTGCCAGCAGCAACCTCGGGGGTGACAGGGCTGACTCACCCCTCCACTTT. This encodes CASSNLGGDRADSPLHF. The rearrangement joins TRBV6-8 to TRBJ1-6; 7 nucleotides agree with TRBD1. The CDR3 totals 17 residues. With V trimmed by 6 bases and J by 10 bases, 18 bases remained unmatched. The germline gives CDR1 MNHGY, CDR2 SAAAGT.